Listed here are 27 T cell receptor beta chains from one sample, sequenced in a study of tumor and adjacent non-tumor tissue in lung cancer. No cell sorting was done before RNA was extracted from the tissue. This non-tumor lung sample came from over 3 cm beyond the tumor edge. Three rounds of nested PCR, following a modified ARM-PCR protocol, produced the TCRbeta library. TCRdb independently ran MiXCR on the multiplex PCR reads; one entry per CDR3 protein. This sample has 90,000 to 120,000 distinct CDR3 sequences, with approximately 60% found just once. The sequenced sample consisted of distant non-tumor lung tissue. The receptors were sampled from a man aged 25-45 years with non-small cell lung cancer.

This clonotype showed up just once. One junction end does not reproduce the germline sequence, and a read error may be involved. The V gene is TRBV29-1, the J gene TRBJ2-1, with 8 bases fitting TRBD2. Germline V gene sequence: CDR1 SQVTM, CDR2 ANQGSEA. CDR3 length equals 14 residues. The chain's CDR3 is CNVEDSGGWYEQFF. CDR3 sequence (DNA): TGCAACGTTGAGGACAGCGGGGGATGGTATGAGCAGTTCTTC.

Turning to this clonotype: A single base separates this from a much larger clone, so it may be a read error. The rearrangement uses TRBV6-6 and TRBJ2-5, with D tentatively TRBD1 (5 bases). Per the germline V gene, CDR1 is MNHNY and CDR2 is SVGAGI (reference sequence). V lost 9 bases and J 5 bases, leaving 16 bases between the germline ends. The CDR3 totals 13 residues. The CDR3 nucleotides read TGTGCCAGTTCAGGGTGTATTTGGGAGACCCAGTACTTC. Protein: CASSGCIWETQYF.

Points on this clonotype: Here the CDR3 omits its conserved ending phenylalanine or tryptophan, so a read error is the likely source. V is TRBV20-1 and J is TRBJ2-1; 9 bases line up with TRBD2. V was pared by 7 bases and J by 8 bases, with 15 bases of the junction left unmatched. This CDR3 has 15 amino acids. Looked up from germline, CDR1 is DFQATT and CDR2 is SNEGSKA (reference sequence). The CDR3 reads CSGLTRTSVLHEQFI. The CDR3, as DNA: TGCAGTGGCCTGACCCGGACTAGCGTTCTCCATGAGCAGTTCATC.

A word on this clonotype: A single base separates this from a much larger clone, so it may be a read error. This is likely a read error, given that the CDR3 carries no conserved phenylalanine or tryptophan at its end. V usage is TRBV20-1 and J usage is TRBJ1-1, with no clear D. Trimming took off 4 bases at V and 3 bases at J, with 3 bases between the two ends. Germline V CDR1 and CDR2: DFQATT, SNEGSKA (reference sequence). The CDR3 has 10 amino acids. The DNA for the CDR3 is TGCAGTGCTACCTACACTGAAGCTTTCTGT. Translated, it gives CSATYTEAFC.

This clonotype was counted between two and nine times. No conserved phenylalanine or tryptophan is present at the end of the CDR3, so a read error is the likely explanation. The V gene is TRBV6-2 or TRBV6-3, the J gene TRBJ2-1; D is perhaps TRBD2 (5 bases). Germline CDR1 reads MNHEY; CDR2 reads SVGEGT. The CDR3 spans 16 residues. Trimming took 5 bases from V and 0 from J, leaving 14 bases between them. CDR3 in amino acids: CASSTLTGSSYNEQFL. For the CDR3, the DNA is TGTGCCAGCAGTACTTTAACGGGGAGCTCCTACAATGAGCAGTTCTTG.

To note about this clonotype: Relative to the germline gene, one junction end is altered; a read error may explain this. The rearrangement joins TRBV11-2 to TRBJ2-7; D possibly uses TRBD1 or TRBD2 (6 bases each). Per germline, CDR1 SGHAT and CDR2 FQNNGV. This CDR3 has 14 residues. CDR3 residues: CASSPTYGGYKQYF. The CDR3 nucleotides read TGTGCTAGCAGCCCTACGTACGGGGGCTACAAGCAGTACTTC.

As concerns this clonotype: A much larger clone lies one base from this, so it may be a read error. DNA of the CDR3: TGTGCCAGCAGCCAAGATTCTGGGACAGATAGCAATCTGCCCCAGCATTTT. Amino acids: CASSQDSGTDSNLPQHF. This rearrangement joins TRBV4-2 to TRBJ1-5, with 7 nucleotides matching TRBD1. CDR1 and CDR2 from the germline V gene are LGHNA and YNFKEQ. The length of the CDR3 is 17 residues.

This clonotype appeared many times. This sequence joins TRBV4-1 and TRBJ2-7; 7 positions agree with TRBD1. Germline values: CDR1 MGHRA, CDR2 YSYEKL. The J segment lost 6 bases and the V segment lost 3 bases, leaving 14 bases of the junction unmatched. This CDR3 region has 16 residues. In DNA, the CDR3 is TGCGCCAGCAGCCAGCCCCCGGGACAGATGACATTCGAGCAGTACTTC. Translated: CASSQPPGQMTFEQYF.

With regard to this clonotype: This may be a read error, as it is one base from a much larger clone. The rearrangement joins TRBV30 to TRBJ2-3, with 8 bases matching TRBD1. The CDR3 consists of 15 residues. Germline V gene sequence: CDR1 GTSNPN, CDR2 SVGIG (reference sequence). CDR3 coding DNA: TGTGCCTGGAGTGTGACAGGGGCAGGCACAGTTACGCAGTATTTT. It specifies CAWSVTGAGTVTQYF.

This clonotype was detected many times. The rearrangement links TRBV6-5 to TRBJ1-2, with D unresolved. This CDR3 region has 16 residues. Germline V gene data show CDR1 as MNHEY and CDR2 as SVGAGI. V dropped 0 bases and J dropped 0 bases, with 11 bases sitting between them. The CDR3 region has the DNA TGTGCCAGCAGTTACTCGGTGACGCGAACTAACTATGGCTACACCTTC. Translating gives CASSYSVTRTNYGYTF.

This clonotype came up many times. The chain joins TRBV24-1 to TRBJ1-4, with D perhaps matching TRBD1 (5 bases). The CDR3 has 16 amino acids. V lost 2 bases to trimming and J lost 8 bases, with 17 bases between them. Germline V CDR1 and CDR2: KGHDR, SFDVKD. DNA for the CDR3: TGTGCCACCAGTGATTCGGGGGACTCTATGAAGGAAAAACTGTTTTTT. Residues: CATSDSGDSMKEKLFF.

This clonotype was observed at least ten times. Written as DNA, the CDR3 is TGTGCCAGCAGTCCCGGGGGGAACACTGAAGCTTTCTTT. Protein product: CASSPGGNTEAFF. V gene TRBV6-2 or TRBV6-3 combines with J gene TRBJ1-1, with D possibly TRBD1 on 5 matching bases. CDR3 length equals 13 residues. The V end lost 5 bases, the J end lost 1 base, and 8 bases lay between the germline ends. The germline V gene encodes CDR1 MNHEY and CDR2 SVGEGT.

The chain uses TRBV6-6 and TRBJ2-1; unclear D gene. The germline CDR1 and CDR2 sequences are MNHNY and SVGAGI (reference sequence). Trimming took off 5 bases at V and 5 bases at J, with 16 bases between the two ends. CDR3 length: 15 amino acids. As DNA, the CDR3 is TGTGCCAGCAGTAGAGGACGAGGTGGGCACAATGAGCAGTTCTTC. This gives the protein CASSRGRGGHNEQFF.

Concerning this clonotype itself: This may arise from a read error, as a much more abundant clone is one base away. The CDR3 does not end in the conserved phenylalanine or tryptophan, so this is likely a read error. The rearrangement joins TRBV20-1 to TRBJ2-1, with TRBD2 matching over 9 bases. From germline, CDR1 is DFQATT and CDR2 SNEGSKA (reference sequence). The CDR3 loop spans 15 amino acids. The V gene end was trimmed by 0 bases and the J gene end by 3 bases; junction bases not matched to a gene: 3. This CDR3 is CSARDLREGYNEQFL. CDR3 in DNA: TGCAGTGCTAGAGATTTGCGGGAGGGCTACAATGAGCAGTTCCTC.

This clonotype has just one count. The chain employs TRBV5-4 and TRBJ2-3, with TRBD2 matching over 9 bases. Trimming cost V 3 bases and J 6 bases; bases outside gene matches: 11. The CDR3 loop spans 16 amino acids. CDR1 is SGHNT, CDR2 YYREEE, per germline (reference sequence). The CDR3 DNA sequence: TGTGCCAGCAGCTCGTCCCGGCGGGGGGGTAGGGATACGCAGTATTTT. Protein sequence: CASSSSRRGGRDTQYF.

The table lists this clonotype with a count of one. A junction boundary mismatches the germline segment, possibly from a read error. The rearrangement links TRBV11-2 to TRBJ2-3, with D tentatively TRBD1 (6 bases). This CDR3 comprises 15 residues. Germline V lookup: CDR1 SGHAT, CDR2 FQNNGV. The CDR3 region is CAGSSRDTLWGTQYF. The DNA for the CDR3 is TGTGCCGGCAGCTCACGGGACACCCTCTGGGGTACGCAGTATTTT.

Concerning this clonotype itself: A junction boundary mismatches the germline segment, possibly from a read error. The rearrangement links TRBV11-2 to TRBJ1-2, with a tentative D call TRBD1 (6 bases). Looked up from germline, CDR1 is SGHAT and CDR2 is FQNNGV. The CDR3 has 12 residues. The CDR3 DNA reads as TGTGCCAGCAGCGCCAGGGGTTATGGCTACATCTTC. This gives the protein CASSARGYGYIF.

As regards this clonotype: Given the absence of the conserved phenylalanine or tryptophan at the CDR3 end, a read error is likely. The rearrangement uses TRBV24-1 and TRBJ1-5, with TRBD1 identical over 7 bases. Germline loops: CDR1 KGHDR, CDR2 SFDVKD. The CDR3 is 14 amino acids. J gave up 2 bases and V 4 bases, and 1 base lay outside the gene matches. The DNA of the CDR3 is TGTGCCACCAGTGACGACAGGGGCAATCAGCCCCAGCATATT. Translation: CATSDDRGNQPQHI.

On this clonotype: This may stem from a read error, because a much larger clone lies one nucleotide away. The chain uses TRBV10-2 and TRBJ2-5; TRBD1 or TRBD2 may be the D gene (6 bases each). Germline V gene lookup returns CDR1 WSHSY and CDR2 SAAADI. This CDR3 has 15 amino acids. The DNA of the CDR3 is TGCGCCAGCACTGAGTCAACTAGGGGGAGGGAGACCCAGTACTTC. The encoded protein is CASTESTRGRETQYF.

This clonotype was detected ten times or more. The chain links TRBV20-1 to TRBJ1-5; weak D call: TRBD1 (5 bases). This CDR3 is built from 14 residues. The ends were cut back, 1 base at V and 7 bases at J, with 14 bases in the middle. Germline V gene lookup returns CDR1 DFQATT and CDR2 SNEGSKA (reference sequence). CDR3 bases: TGCAGTGCTAGAGTGGGACCCCGGGGACAGCCCCAGCATTTT. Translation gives CSARVGPRGQPQHF.

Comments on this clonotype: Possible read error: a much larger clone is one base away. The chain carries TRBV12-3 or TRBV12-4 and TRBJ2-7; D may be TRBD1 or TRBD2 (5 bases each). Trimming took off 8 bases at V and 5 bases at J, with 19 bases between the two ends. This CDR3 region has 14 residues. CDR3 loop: CASSRGRPQNEQYF. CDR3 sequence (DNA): TGTGCCAGCTCCCGGGGCAGGCCGCAGAACGAGCAGTACTTC.

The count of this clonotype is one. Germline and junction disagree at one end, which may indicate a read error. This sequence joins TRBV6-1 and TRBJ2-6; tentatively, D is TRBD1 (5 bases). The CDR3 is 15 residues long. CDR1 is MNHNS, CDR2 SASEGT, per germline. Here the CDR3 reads CASSGSGSGASVLTF. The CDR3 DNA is TGTGCTAGCAGTGGCTCGGGCTCTGGGGCCAGCGTCCTGACTTTC.

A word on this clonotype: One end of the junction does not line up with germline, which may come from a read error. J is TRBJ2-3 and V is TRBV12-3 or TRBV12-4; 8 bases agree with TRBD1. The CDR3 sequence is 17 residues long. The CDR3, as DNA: TGTGCCAGTAGACAATCCGGGACAGGAGCCTCCACAGGTACGCAGTATTTT. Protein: CASRQSGTGASTGTQYF.

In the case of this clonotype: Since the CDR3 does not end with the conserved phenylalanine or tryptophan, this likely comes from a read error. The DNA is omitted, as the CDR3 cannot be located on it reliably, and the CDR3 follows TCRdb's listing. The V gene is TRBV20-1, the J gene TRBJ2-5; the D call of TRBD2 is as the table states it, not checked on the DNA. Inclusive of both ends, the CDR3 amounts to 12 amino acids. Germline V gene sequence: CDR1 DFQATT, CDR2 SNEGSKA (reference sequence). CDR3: CSARLAGETHYL.

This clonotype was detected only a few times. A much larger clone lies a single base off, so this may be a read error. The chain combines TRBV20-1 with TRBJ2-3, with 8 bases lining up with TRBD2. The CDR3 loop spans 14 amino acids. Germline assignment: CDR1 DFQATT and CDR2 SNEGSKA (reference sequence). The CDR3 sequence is CNAPVRGGADTQYF. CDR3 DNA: TGCAATGCCCCGGTCCGGGGGGGCGCGGATACGCAGTATTTT.

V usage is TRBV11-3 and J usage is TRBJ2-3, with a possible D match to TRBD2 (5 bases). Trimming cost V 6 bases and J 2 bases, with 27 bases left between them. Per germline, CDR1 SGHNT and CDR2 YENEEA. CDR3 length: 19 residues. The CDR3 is CASSLNQSTAATITDTQYF. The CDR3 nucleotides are TGTGCCAGCAGTTTAAATCAATCCACAGCGGCTACTATCACAGATACGCAGTATTTT.

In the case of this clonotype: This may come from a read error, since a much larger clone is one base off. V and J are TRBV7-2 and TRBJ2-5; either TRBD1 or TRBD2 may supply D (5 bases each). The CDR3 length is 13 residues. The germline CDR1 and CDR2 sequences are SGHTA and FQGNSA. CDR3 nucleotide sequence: TGTGGCAGCAGCTTGGGGGTATCGGCGACCCAGTACTTC. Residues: CGSSLGVSATQYF.